Below, one T cell receptor (beta chain) is given with its context. One end of the junction fails to match germline, which may point to a read error. This sample was included in a study of T cells after yellow fever vaccination. Using its own MiXCR run on the 5' RACE reads, TCRdb lists one record per CDR3 protein. The sample has about 170,000 distinct CDR3 sequences; approximately 10% are singletons. Germline lookup yields CDR1 SGHDT and CDR2 YYEEEE. This CDR3 spans 12 amino acids. The rearrangement joins TRBV5-6 to TRBJ2-7, with TRBD1 as a possible D gene (5 bases). This sample comprised CD8+ T cells sorted from PBMCs, obtained 15 days after the yellow fever booster vaccination. The sequence was obtained from a young man who received the YFV17D yellow fever vaccine. Here the CDR3 DNA reads TGTGCCAGCAGCACCGACAGCTACGAGCATTACTTC. This translates into CASSTDSYEHYF.